The rows below give T cell receptor beta chains drawn from one sample of a study of shared clonotypes between healthy human individuals. Repertoires were generated with immunoSEQ multiplex PCR, while TCRdb's copy carries only in-frame clones and drops some. Here the sample spans 550,000 to 750,000 clones, around 95% being singletons. Source material: naive CD8+ T cells sorted from blood. These receptors were taken from a woman in her 30s in good health. Both conserved end residues are part of each CDR3. The D gene is left open where the match is weak. Clone size, where shown, is once, few, many, or a class for clones that have expanded.

d_call: TRBD1; clone_size: -; j_call: TRBJ2-7; v_call: TRBV27; cdr3_aa: CASSLIRTGGIDEQYF; cdr3_nt: TGTGCCAGCAGTTTAATCAGGACAGGGGGCATCGACGAGCAGTACTTC
d_call: TRBD2; clone_size: -; j_call: TRBJ2-3; v_call: TRBV27; cdr3_aa: CASSEREGPDTQYF; cdr3_nt: TGTGCCAGCAGTGAGCGGGAGGGCCCAGATACGCAGTATTTT
d_call: -; clone_size: -; j_call: TRBJ1-2; v_call: TRBV4-2; cdr3_aa: CASSQERSNYGYTF; cdr3_nt: TGTGCCAGCAGCCAAGAGCGGAGTAACTATGGCTACACCTTC
d_call: TRBD2; clone_size: -; j_call: TRBJ2-2; v_call: TRBV7-6; cdr3_aa: CASSLAGLAGAGELFF; cdr3_nt: TGTGCCAGCAGCTTAGCTGGTCTAGCGGGAGCCGGGGAGCTGTTTTTT
d_call: -; clone_size: -; j_call: TRBJ2-3; v_call: TRBV28; cdr3_aa: CASSLSSDTQYF; cdr3_nt: TGTGCCAGCAGTTTATCTTCAGATACGCAGTATTTT
d_call: -; clone_size: -; j_call: TRBJ2-1; v_call: TRBV19; cdr3_aa: CAIPNQGSLSYNEQFF; cdr3_nt: TGTGCCATCCCCAATCAGGGGAGCCTCTCCTACAATGAGCAGTTCTTC
d_call: TRBD1; clone_size: -; j_call: TRBJ2-5; v_call: TRBV27; cdr3_aa: CASSLRVQGRRETQYF; cdr3_nt: TGTGCCAGCAGTTTAAGGGTACAGGGGCGGCGGGAGACCCAGTACTTC
d_call: -; clone_size: once; j_call: TRBJ1-2; v_call: TRBV28; cdr3_aa: CASSRTGPYGYTF; cdr3_nt: TGTGCCAGCAGTCGTACAGGTCCCTATGGCTACACCTTC
d_call: -; clone_size: once; j_call: TRBJ2-3; v_call: TRBV13; cdr3_aa: CASSFHTDTQYF; cdr3_nt: TGTGCCAGCAGCTTCCACACAGATACGCAGTATTTT
d_call: TRBD2; clone_size: -; j_call: TRBJ2-7; v_call: TRBV28; cdr3_aa: CASSDGTSGNEQYF; cdr3_nt: TGTGCCAGCAGTGATGGGACTAGCGGGAACGAACAGTACTTC
d_call: -; clone_size: -; j_call: TRBJ1-4; v_call: TRBV7-9; cdr3_aa: CASSTERKLFF; cdr3_nt: TGTGCCAGCAGCACCGAACGGAAACTGTTTTTT
d_call: -; clone_size: -; j_call: TRBJ2-7; v_call: TRBV28; cdr3_aa: CASSPGSTEQYF; cdr3_nt: TGCGCCAGCAGTCCCGGGAGCACAGAGCAGTACTTC
d_call: -; clone_size: once; j_call: TRBJ2-2; v_call: TRBV5-1; cdr3_aa: CASSLGLKSRAGELFF; cdr3_nt: TGCGCCAGCAGCCTAGGACTCAAGTCGAGGGCCGGGGAGCTGTTTTTT
d_call: TRBD1; clone_size: -; j_call: TRBJ1-2; v_call: TRBV28; cdr3_aa: CASSFPDRGHGYTF; cdr3_nt: TGTGCCAGCAGTTTCCCGGACAGGGGGCATGGCTACACCTTC
d_call: -; clone_size: -; j_call: TRBJ2-1; v_call: TRBV5-1; cdr3_aa: CASKGNTSYNEQFF; cdr3_nt: TGCGCCAGCAAGGGGAATACGTCCTACAATGAGCAGTTCTTC
d_call: -; clone_size: -; j_call: TRBJ1-2; v_call: TRBV2; cdr3_aa: CASSSRGEVNYGYTF; cdr3_nt: TGTGCCAGCAGTTCGAGGGGGGAAGTTAACTATGGCTACACCTTC
d_call: -; clone_size: -; j_call: TRBJ2-1; v_call: TRBV28; cdr3_aa: CAIGDPIYNEQFF; cdr3_nt: TGTGCCATCGGGGACCCCATATACAATGAGCAGTTCTTC
d_call: -; clone_size: -; j_call: TRBJ1-1; v_call: TRBV4-1; cdr3_aa: CASSQDLPAEGGFTEAFF; cdr3_nt: TGCGCCAGCAGCCAAGATCTCCCAGCGGAGGGGGGGTTTACTGAAGCTTTCTTT
d_call: -; clone_size: -; j_call: TRBJ2-7; v_call: TRBV5-6; cdr3_aa: CASSSTGTRYEQYF; cdr3_nt: TGTGCCAGCAGCTCAACAGGGACCCGCTACGAGCAGTACTTC
d_call: -; clone_size: -; j_call: TRBJ2-1; v_call: TRBV2; cdr3_aa: CASVRDGSYNEQFF; cdr3_nt: TGTGCCAGCGTCCGGGACGGCTCCTACAATGAGCAGTTCTTC
d_call: -; clone_size: -; j_call: TRBJ2-3; v_call: TRBV28; cdr3_aa: CASSEPRADTQYF; cdr3_nt: TGTGCCAGCAGTGAACCCCGCGCAGATACGCAGTATTTT
d_call: -; clone_size: -; j_call: TRBJ2-2; v_call: TRBV15; cdr3_aa: CATSRGREGGSGELFF; cdr3_nt: TGTGCCACCAGCAGAGGACGAGAAGGGGGAAGCGGGGAGCTGTTTTTT
d_call: -; clone_size: -; j_call: TRBJ2-3; v_call: TRBV11-2; cdr3_aa: CASNRLKACLTCTDTQYF; cdr3_nt: TGTGCCAGCAACCGGCTAAAAGCGTGCCTAACGTGCACAGATACGCAGTATTTT
d_call: TRBD2; clone_size: -; j_call: TRBJ2-7; v_call: TRBV2; cdr3_aa: CASSGLAYEQYF; cdr3_nt: TGTGCCAGCAGTGGACTAGCGTACGAGCAGTACTTC
d_call: -; clone_size: -; j_call: TRBJ1-2; v_call: TRBV19; cdr3_aa: CASSPRTLNYGYTF; cdr3_nt: TGTGCCAGTAGTCCCAGGACACTAAACTATGGCTACACCTTC
d_call: -; clone_size: -; j_call: TRBJ2-1; v_call: TRBV2; cdr3_aa: CAPGRVYNEQFF; cdr3_nt: TGTGCCCCGGGAAGGGTATACAATGAGCAGTTCTTC
d_call: -; clone_size: -; j_call: TRBJ2-7; v_call: TRBV29-1; cdr3_aa: CSVEEKGGITYEQYF; cdr3_nt: TGCAGCGTTGAAGAGAAGGGCGGAATTACCTACGAGCAGTACTTC
d_call: -; clone_size: once; j_call: TRBJ2-7; v_call: TRBV4-2; cdr3_aa: CASSQEDWRQYEQYF; cdr3_nt: TGTGCCAGCAGCCAAGAAGATTGGCGCCAGTACGAGCAGTACTTC
d_call: -; clone_size: -; j_call: TRBJ2-5; v_call: TRBV28; cdr3_aa: CASTYRDTFQETQYF; cdr3_nt: TGTGCCAGCACCTACCGGGACACGTTCCAAGAGACCCAGTACTTC
d_call: -; clone_size: few; j_call: TRBJ1-2; v_call: TRBV18; cdr3_aa: CASPRRAGYTF; cdr3_nt: TGTGCCAGCCCCCGGAGGGCCGGCTACACCTTC
d_call: TRBD1; clone_size: -; j_call: TRBJ2-1; v_call: TRBV27; cdr3_aa: CASSTADRETYNEQFF; cdr3_nt: TGTGCCAGCAGTACCGCCGACAGGGAAACCTACAATGAGCAGTTCTTC
d_call: -; clone_size: -; j_call: TRBJ2-3; v_call: TRBV7-9; cdr3_aa: CASSLGSGGGTDTQYF; cdr3_nt: TGTGCCAGCAGCTTAGGTTCAGGGGGAGGAACAGATACGCAGTATTTT